Sequencing of this T cell receptor beta chain was carried out in a study of spatial heterogeneity in lung cancer. Whole-study context: PBMC collected at follow-up were sequenced when available, a median of around 25 months after resection.

Study conclusions and caveats: Blood contained ubiquitous expanded tumor TCRs more at resection than at follow-up.

From germline, CDR1 is LGHDT and CDR2 YNNKEL (reference sequence). The V and J ends lost 0 bases and 9 bases, in that order; junction bases with no gene match: 2. The length of the CDR3 is 14 residues. This clonotype was recorded at least ten times. The antigen remains unidentified. Every TCR cDNA molecule bore a unique molecular identifier. Via MiXCR, TCRdb re-called the 5' RACE reads, giving one row per CDR3 protein. In the table there are approximately 20,000 distinct CDR3 sequences, 9.2% of which are singletons. Time point noted: blood at routine non-recurrence follow-up after resection. No cells were sorted before sequencing. The whole RNA sequenced was extracted from tumor, nontumor lung or frozen PBMC.

The clonotype comes from a male donor with early-stage non-small cell lung cancer. The genes are TRBV3-1 and TRBJ1-5, with 10 bases lining up with TRBD1. The sequences come from PBMCs, collected at follow-up. This CDR3 reads CASSQDWDRGPQHF. CDR3 coding DNA: TGTGCCAGCAGCCAAGATTGGGACAGGGGGCCCCAGCATTTT.